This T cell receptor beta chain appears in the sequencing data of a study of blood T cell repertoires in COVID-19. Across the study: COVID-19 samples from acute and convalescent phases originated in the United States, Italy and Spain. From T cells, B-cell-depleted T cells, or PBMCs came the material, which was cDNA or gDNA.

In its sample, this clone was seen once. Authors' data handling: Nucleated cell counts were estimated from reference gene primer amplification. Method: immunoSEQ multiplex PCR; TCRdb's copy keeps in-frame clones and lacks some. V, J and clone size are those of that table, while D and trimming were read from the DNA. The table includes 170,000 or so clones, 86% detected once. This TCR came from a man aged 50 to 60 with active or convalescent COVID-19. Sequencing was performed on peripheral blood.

CDR3: CASSRRNTEAFF. The CDR3 DNA reads as TGTGCCAGCAGTCGGAGGAACACTGAAGCTTTCTTT. The J gene is TRBJ1-1, the V gene TRBV12-3 or TRBV12-4; D not resolved. The CDR3 is made up of 12 amino acids. V was pared by 5 bases and J by 1 base, with 5 bases between.